This entry lists 16 T cell receptor beta chains sequenced from one sample in a study of blood T cell repertoires in COVID-19. Generated by immunoSEQ multiplex PCR, the TCRdb table keeps only in-frame clones and is missing some. The sample comprises 130,000 or so clones, under 85% of which are singletons, and 1.6% rests with the top ten. The sequenced material came from peripheral blood. These receptors came from a human donor in a cohort sampled during active COVID-19.

This chain joins TRBV4-1 and TRBJ1-6; no reliable D call. The CDR3 is 14 residues long. Trimming cost V 0 bases and J 2 bases, with 2 bases left between them. Germline V gene sequence: CDR1 MGHRA, CDR2 YSYEKL. CDR3 residues: CASSQDTYNSPLHF. DNA of the CDR3: TGCGCCAGCAGCCAAGATACCTATAATTCACCCCTCCACTTT.

The chain has TRBV18 and TRBJ2-5; 7 bases map to TRBD1. The CDR3 sequence is 15 residues long. Trimming at V came to 2 bases and at J to 5 bases, leaving 8 bases not matched to a gene. The germline V gene has CDR1 KGHSH and CDR2 LQKENI. In DNA, the CDR3 is TGTGCCAGCTCACCATCGACAGGGCAGATTGAGACCCAGTACTTC. Protein sequence: CASSPSTGQIETQYF.

The J gene is TRBJ1-5, the V gene TRBV7-2; 9 bases are shared with TRBD1. Germline values: CDR1 SGHTA, CDR2 FQGNSA. This CDR3 region has 15 residues. Losses at the gene ends were 2 bases for V and 7 bases for J; bases not matched to a gene: 6. This CDR3 reads CASSLQQGAGQPQHF. CDR3 nucleotide sequence: TGTGCCAGCAGCTTACAACAGGGGGCCGGGCAGCCCCAGCATTTT.

V and J are TRBV19 and TRBJ1-2; tentative D call: TRBD1 (5 bases). The CDR3 consists of 11 residues. V lost 7 bases and J lost 5, with 8 bases in between. Germline values: CDR1 LNHDA, CDR2 SQIVND (reference sequence). CDR3 coding DNA: TGTGCCAGTACGGAGGGGTATGGCTACACCTTC. Amino acid sequence: CASTEGYGYTF. Filled out from reference TRBV19 and TRBJ1-2, the complete variable domain reads DGGITQSPKYLFRKEGQNVTLSCEQNLNHDAMYWYRQDPGQGLRLIYYSQIVNDFQKGDIAEGYSVSREKKESFPLTVTSAQKNPTAFYLCASTEGYGYTFGSGTRLTVV.

This clone was recorded a few times. This sequence joins TRBV28 and TRBJ2-5, with 8 bases identical to TRBD2. Trimming at V came to 3 bases and at J to 5 bases, leaving 5 bases not matched to a gene. Germline V gene sequence: CDR1 MDHEN, CDR2 SYDVKM. The CDR3 sequence is 14 residues long. This CDR3 is CASSLLAGLETQYF. The CDR3 bases are TGTGCCAGCAGTTTGTTAGCGGGATTGGAGACCCAGTACTTC.

The chain employs TRBV11-3 and TRBJ2-1; D call uncertain. Germline values: CDR1 SGHNT, CDR2 YENEEA. The CDR3 has 14 amino acids. Trimming took 0 bases from V and 6 from J, leaving 9 bases between them. CDR3 region: CASSLDSTFNEQFF. The CDR3, as DNA: TGTGCCAGCAGCTTAGATTCGACTTTCAATGAGCAGTTCTTC.

The chain carries TRBV7-2 and TRBJ1-1; 7 bases align to TRBD1. The CDR3 covers 13 residues. From germline, CDR1 is SGHTA and CDR2 FQGNSA. V was clipped by 4 bases and J by 4 bases; unmatched bases: 3. CDR3 sequence reads: CASSSYRGTEAFF. The CDR3 nucleotides are TGTGCCAGCAGCTCTTACAGGGGCACTGAAGCTTTCTTT.

The chain uses TRBV7-2 and TRBJ2-1; TRBD2 matches 9 bases. Germline V gene data show CDR1 as SGHTA and CDR2 as FQGNSA. This CDR3 has 15 residues. J gave up 3 bases and V 3 bases, and 3 bases lay outside the gene matches. The CDR3 loop is CASSFASGNYNEQFF. For the CDR3, the DNA is TGTGCCAGCAGCTTCGCTAGCGGGAACTACAATGAGCAGTTCTTC.

A remark on this clone: This CDR3 is also generated by other DNA sequences in the sample. V and J are TRBV18 and TRBJ2-7; 11 bases agree with TRBD2. The CDR3 loop spans 14 amino acids. The junction had 3 bases not matched to a gene; V was cut back by 3 bases and J by 5 bases. Germline values: CDR1 KGHSH, CDR2 LQKENI. The CDR3 DNA reads as TGTGCCAGCTCACCGCCTAGCGGGAGGAACGAGCAGTACTTC. This translates into CASSPPSGRNEQYF.

This clone was observed once. The CDR3 sequence is CASSYGGYQPQHF. CDR3 DNA sequence: TGTGCCAGCAGTTACGGAGGTTACCAGCCCCAGCATTTT. The chain links TRBV6-5 to TRBJ1-5; D call uncertain. The V and J ends lost 2 bases and 7 bases respectively, with 9 bases between them. CDR1 and CDR2 from the germline V gene are MNHEY and SVGAGI. CDR3 length equals 13 residues.

The V gene is TRBV11-2, the J gene TRBJ2-7, with 7 bases matching TRBD1. Germline values: CDR1 SGHAT, CDR2 FQNNGV. With V trimmed by 1 base and J by 3 bases, 15 bases remained unmatched. The CDR3 sequence is 18 residues long. The CDR3 DNA follows: TGTGCCAGCAGCTTAGGGTTCGACACACCCGGGACAGTCTACGAGCAGTACTTC. Translation: CASSLGFDTPGTVYEQYF.

This clone was counted only a few times. The J gene is TRBJ1-1, the V gene TRBV4-2, with D tentatively TRBD1 (6 bases). The germline V gene encodes CDR1 LGHNA and CDR2 YNFKEQ. V was trimmed by 0 bases and J by 7 bases, leaving 9 bases between them. CDR3 size: 13 residues. The CDR3 DNA reads as TGTGCCAGCAGCCAAGATAGCAGGGGTGAAGCTTTCTTT. This gives the protein CASSQDSRGEAFF.

The chain joins TRBV9 to TRBJ2-7; 10 bases are a match to TRBD1. This CDR3 contains 14 residues. V dropped 3 bases and J dropped 5; count of bases not matched to a gene: 5. Germline CDR1 is SGDLS and CDR2 is YYNGEE. The CDR3: CASSAGQGMHEQYF. The CDR3 coding sequence is TGTGCCAGCAGCGCGGGACAGGGGATGCACGAGCAGTACTTC.

This chain links TRBV5-4 with TRBJ1-1; 7 bases line up with TRBD1. CDR3 length: 16 amino acids. CDR1 and CDR2 (germline): SGHNT, YYREEE (reference sequence). V lost 4 bases to trimming and J lost 1 base; unmatched junction nucleotides: 10. DNA for the CDR3: TGTGCCAGCAGCCTGGGACAGCCCATTGGGAACACTGAAGCTTTCTTT. Translating gives CASSLGQPIGNTEAFF.

The rearrangement links TRBV5-1 to TRBJ1-4; 10 bases are shared with TRBD1. After removal of 3 bases from V and 8 bases from J, the junction contained 7 bases not matched to a gene. Per the germline V gene, CDR1 is SGHRS and CDR2 is YFSETQ. The CDR3 contains 15 residues. CDR3 nucleotide sequence: TGCGCCAGCAGCTCATCGTCGGGACAGGGGGAAAAACTGTTTTTT. As protein: CASSSSSGQGEKLFF.

The chain recombines TRBV18 with TRBJ1-4; 8 nucleotides line up with TRBD1. CDR3 size: 16 residues. The trim removed 5 bases at V and 4 bases at J, leaving 9 bases unmatched. CDR1 is KGHSH, CDR2 LQKENI, per germline. The CDR3 bases are TGTGCCAGCTCAGGGATCTACAGGGGGAGTAATGAAAAACTGTTTTTT. This encodes CASSGIYRGSNEKLFF.